Following are 7 T cell receptor beta chains from one sample sequenced in a study of T cells in Graves' hyperthyroidism and ophthalmopathy. Amplified TCR beta CDR3 regions came from RNA transcripts. Using the HTBI primer set, a first-round RT-PCR was run on the TCR CDR3. TCRdb itself ran the multiplex PCR reads through MiXCR, one entry per CDR3 protein. The sample lists approximately 150,000 distinct CDR3 sequences, less than 10% occurring once. The specimen sequenced was blood. All receptors derive from a woman in her late teens or twenties with Graves' hyperthyroidism that later progressed to Graves' ophthalmopathy.

This clonotype was seen a handful of times. The chain has TRBV24-1 and TRBJ2-1, with unresolved D. V dropped 3 bases and J dropped 6 bases, with 17 bases sitting between them. CDR1 is KGHDR, CDR2 SFDVKD, per germline. The CDR3 loop spans 16 amino acids. The CDR3 region has the DNA TGTGCCACCAGTGATCATCGGAACACCCCAGGCAATGAGCAGTTCTTC. Its translation is CATSDHRNTPGNEQFF.

This clonotype occurred many times. The genes are TRBV6-1 and TRBJ2-1; TRBD2 agrees at 12 bases. V dropped 3 bases and J dropped 12; count of bases not matched to a gene: 12. The germline V gene has CDR1 MNHNS and CDR2 SASEGT. The CDR3 contains 16 residues. Here the CDR3 DNA reads TGTGCCAGCAGTGAGCCGACTAGCGGGAGCTTGTGGGGGCAGTTCTTC. Protein product: CASSEPTSGSLWGQFF.

This clonotype came up many times. The chain combines TRBV20-1 with TRBJ1-6; no clear D. Trimming pared 6 bases from V and 6 bases from J, leaving 15 bases between. The CDR3 is made up of 14 amino acids. Germline-derived CDR1 and CDR2 are DFQATT and SNEGSKA (reference sequence). The CDR3 coding sequence is TGCAGTGCCTTGAGTGGGAGAGGTAATTCACCCCTCCACTTT. Amino acids: CSALSGRGNSPLHF.

This clonotype was seen many times. The V and J genes are TRBV6-1 and TRBJ1-4; D unresolved. Germline loops: CDR1 MNHNS, CDR2 SASEGT. The CDR3 totals 14 residues. V lost 7 bases, J lost 8 bases, and 17 bases lay in between. The DNA for the CDR3 is TGTGCCAGCATGTCGATCGGGAACCTCGAAAAACTGTTTTTT. The encoded protein is CASMSIGNLEKLFF.

This clonotype was found many times. The chain links TRBV7-2 to TRBJ2-3; 8 bases agree with TRBD1. The CDR3 extends over 16 amino acids. The V gene end was trimmed by 5 bases and the J gene end by 5 bases; junction bases not matched to a gene: 12. Germline CDR1 SGHTA, CDR2 FQGNSA. CDR3 loop: CASSPTRTGFGDTQYF. Here the CDR3 DNA reads TGTGCCAGCAGCCCAACTAGGACAGGGTTCGGAGATACGCAGTATTTT.

This clonotype was seen a single time. Just one base apart from a much larger clone, this may be a read error. The chain links TRBV29-1 to TRBJ1-3; D uncertain. The CDR3 totals 12 residues. In germline, CDR1 is SQVTM, CDR2 ANQGSEA. The DNA for the CDR3 is TGCAGCGTTGTGGCTGGGAGAAACACCATATGTTTT. This translates into CSVVAGRNTICF.

This clonotype occurred many times. V gene TRBV7-9 combines with J gene TRBJ1-1, with 8 bases fitting TRBD1. Germline V gene sequence: CDR1 SEHNR, CDR2 FQNEAQ (reference sequence). This CDR3 is 14 amino acids long. V shed 3 bases, J shed 1 base, and the junction held 1 base outside the gene matches. The CDR3 loop reads CASSFQGANTEAFF. CDR3 in DNA: TGTGCCAGCAGCTTTCAGGGGGCGAACACTGAAGCTTTCTTT.